This T cell receptor (beta chain) was captured by sequencing in a study of T cell repertoires in cytomegalovirus infection. Study summary: Public TCR beta signatures indicated both CMV infection and matching HLA type.

Points on this clonotype: Its antigen is currently unknown.

Germline V gives CDR1 MNHEY, CDR2 SMNVEV (reference sequence). This CDR3 has 13 residues. V dropped 4 bases and J dropped 7 bases, with 11 bases sitting between them. MiXCR, applied by TCRdb to the reads, yields one record per CDR3 protein. The repertoire has 95,000 to 150,000 distinct CDR3 sequences, 30% to 40% of them found once; the top ten carry roughly three fifths. Study results and limitations: Cumulative frequency of public TCR beta families picked out carriers of CMV plus the relevant HLA.

This chain joins TRBV27 and TRBJ2-4; the D gene is possibly TRBD1 (5 bases). Sequencing used CD8+ T cells from cultured PBMCs, obtained from culture after CMV antigen stimulation. This clonotype was sampled from a human donor in good health (CMV status not recorded). Some clones in this sample may be carry-over from other donors' samples. CDR3 in amino acids: CASSSPGKNIQYF. In nucleotides, the CDR3 is TGTGCCAGCAGTTCACCAGGGAAGAACATTCAGTACTTC.